There are many counts of the clone carrying this T cell receptor beta chain. The CDR3 has 15 amino acids. J was trimmed by 5 bases and V by 3 bases; bases with no gene match: 8. This entry is derived from a study of patients and donors after allogeneic stem cell transplantation. TCRdb redid the calling of the RT-PCR reads with MiXCR, one entry per CDR3 protein. The repertoire holds approximately 170,000 distinct CDR3 sequences, with roughly 22% as singletons. This TCR was recovered from a human donor who was either an allogeneic HSCT recipient or a stem cell or donor lymphocyte infusion donor (not recorded which). It is not recorded whose cells these are; they may come from a transplant donor. The chain combines TRBV12-3 or TRBV12-4 with TRBJ1-1; 8 positions agree with TRBD1. Sequencing input: blood, either unsorted or a sorted T cell fraction (not recorded which). The CDR3 region has the DNA TGTGCCAGCAGTTTTGGCCGACAGGGGCGGACTGAAGCTTTCTTT. The encoded protein is CASSFGRQGRTEAFF.